The rows below give T cell receptor beta chains drawn from one sample of a study of cytomegalovirus exposure and HLA in healthy donors. Profiling relied on immunoSEQ multiplex PCR, and the TCRdb table lists in-frame clones only, not all of them. The sample shows 150,000 to 200,000 clones, 70% to 80% of them seen only once. The sample taken for sequencing was PBMCs. The receptors here all came from a man between 25 and 39 years old in good health and CMV-seronegative. Both conserved end residues are part of each CDR3. The D gene is left open where the match is weak. For some rows the clone size is stated as once, few or many, or as a class when expanded; others skip it.

V gene	D gene	J gene	CDR3 length	clone size	CDR3 protein	CDR3 DNA
TRBV6-5	TRBD2	TRBJ2-7	15	NA	CASRGLAGGTYEQYF	TGTGCCAGCAGGGGACTAGCGGGGGGGACCTACGAGCAGTACTTC
TRBV6-1	TRBD1	TRBJ2-2	15	once	CASTPGTANTGELFF	TGTGCCAGCACTCCGGGGACAGCGAACACCGGGGAGCTGTTTTTT
TRBV5-1	TRBD1	TRBJ1-1	15	few	CASSLGTGFATEAFF	TGCGCCAGCAGCCTGGGGACAGGGTTTGCCACTGAAGCTTTCTTT
TRBV28	NA	TRBJ2-5	16	NA	CASSPPLGSVEETQYF	TGTGCCAGCAGTCCTCCCCTCGGGAGCGTTGAAGAGACCCAGTACTTC
TRBV7-7	TRBD1	TRBJ2-1	18	NA	CASSPRPGQSSSYNEQFF	TGTGCTAGCAGCCCACGTCCGGGACAGTCGAGCTCCTACAATGAGCAGTTCTTC
TRBV6-1	NA	TRBJ1-4	14	NA	CASSGGGGIEKLFF	TGTGCCAGCAGTGGGGGAGGGGGGATCGAAAAACTGTTTTTT
TRBV9	NA	TRBJ2-5	12	NA	CASSASEETQYF	TGTGCCAGCAGCGCCTCTGAAGAGACCCAGTACTTC
TRBV5-4	TRBD1	TRBJ1-2	15	NA	CASSFPPGQANGYTF	TGTGCCAGCAGCTTTCCACCGGGACAGGCCAACGGCTACACCTTC
TRBV15	TRBD2	TRBJ2-4	16	NA	CATSRDWGGNKNIQYF	TGTGCCACCAGCAGAGATTGGGGGGGGAACAAAAACATTCAGTACTTC
TRBV5-1	NA	TRBJ2-2	15	NA	CASSLDPGSTGELFF	TGCGCCAGCAGCTTGGATCCAGGTTCCACCGGGGAGCTGTTTTTT
TRBV5-4	NA	TRBJ2-7	14	NA	CASSSQGRSYEQYF	TGTGCCAGCAGTTCCCAGGGCCGGAGCTACGAGCAGTACTTC
TRBV7-2	TRBD2	TRBJ2-7	18	NA	CASSLILWRGGLGNEQYF	TGTGCCAGCAGCTTAATTCTTTGGCGGGGGGGCCTTGGGAACGAGCAGTACTTC
TRBV16	NA	TRBJ2-3	13	NA	CASSQSHTDTQYF	TGTGCCAGCAGCCAATCTCACACAGATACGCAGTATTTT
TRBV15	TRBD1	TRBJ2-7	15	NA	CATSRGQGANYEQYF	TGTGCCACCAGCAGAGGACAGGGGGCGAACTACGAGCAGTACTTC
TRBV10-3	TRBD2	TRBJ2-7	12	few	CASGKREDEQYF	TGTGCCTCGGGGAAGCGGGAGGACGAGCAGTACTTC
TRBV14	NA	TRBJ1-2	17	NA	CASSQDGAGGAVYGYTF	TGTGCCAGCAGCCAAGATGGTGCGGGGGGCGCCGTATATGGCTACACCTTC
TRBV6-5	NA	TRBJ2-6	15	few	CASSYGLSGANVLTF	TGTGCCAGCAGTTACGGGCTCTCTGGGGCCAACGTCCTGACTTTC
TRBV4-3	TRBD1	TRBJ2-6	21	NA	CASSQVPAAGRGTSGANVLTF	TGCGCCAGCAGCCAAGTCCCGGCCGCGGGCAGGGGGACCTCTGGGGCCAACGTCCTGACTTTC
TRBV30	NA	TRBJ2-5	15	NA	CAWSVLWGTQETQYF	TGTGCCTGGAGTGTGCTGTGGGGCACCCAAGAGACCCAGTACTTC
TRBV28	NA	TRBJ1-6	18	NA	CASSTQGPPLGFNSPLHF	TGTGCCAGCAGTACACAGGGCCCTCCTTTAGGTTTTAATTCACCCCTCCACTTT
TRBV9	TRBD2	TRBJ2-6	23	NA	CASSAGLLTWGGSASGVANVLTF	TGTGCCAGCAGCGCGGGACTGCTCACGTGGGGGGGATCGGCCTCCGGGGTGGCCAACGTCCTGACTTTC
TRBV6-5	NA	TRBJ2-7	12	NA	CASSRSVNEQYF	TGTGCCAGCAGTCGATCGGTTAACGAGCAGTACTTC
TRBV4-1	NA	TRBJ2-7	15	few	CASSQESSSSYEQYF	TGCGCCAGCAGCCAAGAATCATCGAGCTCCTACGAGCAGTACTTC
TRBV7-2	NA	TRBJ2-1	14	NA	CASSLPGAYNEQFF	TGTGCCAGCAGCTTGCCCGGAGCCTACAATGAGCAGTTCTTC
TRBV11-1	TRBD1	TRBJ1-2	14	NA	CASSLDDRGYGYTF	TGTGCCAGCAGCTTGGATGACAGGGGGTATGGCTACACCTTC
TRBV11-3	TRBD2	TRBJ2-6	17	NA	CASSFGTTHSGANVLTF	TGTGCCAGCAGCTTTGGGACTACCCACTCTGGGGCCAACGTCCTGACTTTC
TRBV4-1	NA	TRBJ2-4	16	NA	CASSQDLATIKNIQYF	TGCGCCAGCAGCCAAGATCTAGCGACCATCAAAAACATTCAGTACTTC
TRBV7-2	NA	TRBJ2-1	14	few	CASSSPRFYNEQFF	TGTGCCAGCAGCTCCCCTAGGTTTTACAATGAGCAGTTCTTC
TRBV11-2	TRBD1	TRBJ1-3	16	NA	CASSFTGTGPGNTIYF	TGTGCCAGCAGCTTTACCGGGACAGGGCCTGGAAACACCATATATTTT
TRBV7-3	NA	TRBJ2-3	17	once	CASSFWGTRFSTDTQYF	TGTGCCAGCAGCTTTTGGGGTACTAGATTTAGCACAGATACGCAGTATTTT
TRBV4-3	NA	TRBJ1-2	15	once	CASSQDISGTYGYTF	TGCGCCAGCAGCCAAGATATTAGCGGAACCTATGGCTACACCTTC
TRBV27	NA	TRBJ1-2	13	NA	CASSFAQRYGYTF	TGTGCCAGCAGTTTTGCGCAGAGGTATGGCTACACCTTC
TRBV7-2	NA	TRBJ2-7	14	NA	CASSLMEISYEQYF	TGTGCCAGCAGCTTAATGGAGATCTCCTACGAGCAGTACTTC